This T cell receptor (beta chain) stems from a study of CD8 T cells in Susac syndrome. The overall study: At the time their blood was drawn, patients with Susac syndrome were either therapy-naive, on corticosteroids (with some of them also receiving intravenous immunoglobulin), or on intravenous immunoglobulin alone.

Germline V gene data show CDR1 as SGDLS and CDR2 as YYNGEE. V lost 2 bases and J lost 3, with 11 bases in between. The CDR3 has 14 residues. Reverse transcription of about 0.5 to 1 ug RNA used random hexamers. TCRdb analysed the immunoSEQ multiplex PCR reads with MiXCR anew, one entry per CDR3 protein. The sample yields 120,000 or so distinct CDR3 sequences, around 94% seen once. In blood CD8+ and CD4+ T cells, TCR beta underwent sequencing. Susac syndrome patients met recently defined diagnostic criteria for definite or probable disease. This chain uses TRBV9 with TRBJ1-2; D may be TRBD1 (5 bases). Sequencing was carried out using CD8+ T cells from PBMCs. The source of this sequence is a human donor with Susac syndrome. The CDR3 spells CASSVSTGHYGYTF. For the CDR3, the DNA is TGTGCCAGCAGCGTCTCCACAGGCCACTATGGCTACACCTTC.